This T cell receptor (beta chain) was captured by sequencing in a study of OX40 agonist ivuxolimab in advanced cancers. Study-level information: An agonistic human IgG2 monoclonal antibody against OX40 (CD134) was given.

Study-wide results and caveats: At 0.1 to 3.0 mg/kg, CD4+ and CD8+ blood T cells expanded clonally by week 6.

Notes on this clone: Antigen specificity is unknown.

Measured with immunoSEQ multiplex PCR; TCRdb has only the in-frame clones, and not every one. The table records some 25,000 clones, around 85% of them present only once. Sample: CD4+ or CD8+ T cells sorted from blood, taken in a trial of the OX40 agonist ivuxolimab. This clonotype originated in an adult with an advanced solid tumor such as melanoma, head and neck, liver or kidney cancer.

The CDR3 region has the DNA TGTGCCAGCAGTGGGGTGTTGGACCCTGGGGGCAATCAGCCCCAGCATTTT. It translates to CASSGVLDPGGNQPQHF. The rearrangement links TRBV2 to TRBJ1-5; the D is unclear. The V end lost 4 bases, the J end lost 2 bases, and 18 bases lay between the germline ends. The CDR3 consists of 17 residues. CDR1 and CDR2 (germline): SNHLY, FYNNEI.